What follows are 6 T cell receptor beta chains derived from one specimen sequenced in a study of vaccination and CD4 T cells after COVID-19. Antigens of these TCRs are unknown. The Oncomine TCR Beta short-read assay was what sequenced the DNA obtained from cultured CD4+ T cells. TCRdb analysed the PCR reads with MiXCR anew, one entry per CDR3 protein. The table includes around 15,000 distinct CDR3 sequences, around 47% detected once. The treatment is: roughly 11-day PBMC culture with coronavirus spike peptide pools or control peptides (ViraFEST assay). Here the sequenced sample was CD4+ T cells from blood, cultured in vitro, taken after SARS-CoV-2 vaccination. Every receptor here comes from a human donor who had recovered from COVID-19.

The J gene is TRBJ2-5, the V gene TRBV5-6, with 8 bases matching TRBD1. J was trimmed by 2 bases and V by 3 bases; bases with no gene match: 9. CDR1 is SGHDT, CDR2 YYEEEE, per germline. CDR3 length equals 16 residues. The CDR3 loop reads CASSSGTGWGQETQYF. The CDR3 coding sequence is TGTGCCAGCAGCTCGGGGACAGGTTGGGGGCAAGAGACCCAGTACTTC.

This chain connects TRBV19 to TRBJ2-1, with TRBD2 identical over 11 bases. Trimming removed 7 bases from V and 5 bases from J; junction bases left unmatched: 7. The CDR3 sequence is 15 residues long. Germline values: CDR1 LNHDA, CDR2 SQIVND (reference sequence). The CDR3 here is CASTISSGRNNEQFF. The CDR3 nucleotides are TGTGCCAGTACCATCTCTAGCGGGAGGAACAATGAGCAGTTCTTC.

V usage is TRBV2 and J usage is TRBJ2-7, with 10 bases fitting TRBD2. V lost 6 bases and J lost 5; bases outside the gene matches: 16. The V gene's germline CDR1 is SNHLY and CDR2 FYNNEI. The CDR3 loop spans 17 amino acids. CDR3 bases: TGTGCCAGCAGCGGCGGGACTTGGGCTAGCGGGAGACACGAGCAGTACTTC. It is translated as CASSGGTWASGRHEQYF.

V and J are TRBV20-1 and TRBJ1-2; D is perhaps TRBD1 (5 bases). The V end lost 0 bases, the J end lost 2 bases, and 19 bases lay between the germline ends. CDR3 size: 17 residues. The germline CDR1 and CDR2 sequences are DFQATT and SNEGSKA (reference sequence). The CDR3 bases are TGCAGTGCTAGAGATCCCCGGGGTGCAGGGTTCAACTATGGCTACACCTTC. It specifies CSARDPRGAGFNYGYTF.

In the case of this clonotype: Just one base apart from a much larger clone, this may be a read error. This CDR3 is missing its conserved last phenylalanine or tryptophan, likely due to a read error. The chain is built from TRBV20-1 and TRBJ2-2, with D maybe TRBD2 (6 bases). This CDR3 has 14 amino acids. Trimming took off 7 bases at V and 0 bases at J, with 12 bases between the two ends. The V gene's germline CDR1 is DFQATT and CDR2 SNEGSKA (reference sequence). The CDR3 DNA is TGCAGTGTTGCAGCGGGTTCGAACACCGGGGAGCTGTTTCTT. Its protein is CSVAAGSNTGELFL.

The V call is TRBV11-2, the J call TRBJ2-7; TRBD2 agrees at 8 bases. This CDR3 contains 13 residues. CDR1 is SGHAT, CDR2 FQNNGV, per germline. With 3 bases clipped from V and 4 bases from J, the junction kept 2 bases outside the gene matches. The CDR3, as DNA: TGTGCCAGCAGCTTGGGACTAGATTACGAGCAGTACTTC. Protein product: CASSLGLDYEQYF.